This T cell receptor beta chain appears in the sequencing data of a study of blood T cell repertoires in COVID-19 (dated by TCRdb to 2020 to 2022). Context from the whole study: The collaborator samples originated in the United States, Italy and Spain and spanned the acute and convalescent phases of COVID-19. The prospective study material was composed of cDNA or gDNA derived from T cells, B-cell-depleted T cells, or PBMCs. Deeply sampled blood TCRbeta repertoires from subjects exposed to, actively infected with, or recovered from COVID-19 were included in the dataset. The repertoires were made available in a free public database intended to serve as a resource for research on the immune response to SARS-CoV-2. The samples were drawn from two sources: the first 160 participants of the ongoing ImmuneRACE study, and 1,200 or so subjects contributed by 6 global collaborators. A de-identified subject ID, COVID-19 status, age in years and sex were almost always included in the sample metadata. Where available, HLA class I and class II types were obtained from metadata supplied by the sample provider rather than from assay-based typing.

On the study overall, not on this receptor specifically: The amount of clinical and demographic metadata varied by source and participant and was provided uncurated.

Turning to this clone: What antigen it recognizes has not been identified. Base qualities are not recorded, but no much larger clone differs from it by a single base.

V has 4 bases trimmed and J has 1 base trimmed; junction bases matching no gene number 6. For CDR1 and CDR2, the germline V gene lists LGHNA and YNFKEQ. Including cysteine and phenylalanine, the CDR3 has 15 amino acids. The entry retains the CDR3 DNA only, 45 bases that are in frame from base 1. At one collaborating source in Seattle, patients were enrolled during active infection and were followed longitudinally through the course of disease. Collaborating institutions collected whole blood in K2EDTA tubes following their own protocols. For TCRbeta analysis, collaborators shipped samples in one of three forms: frozen whole blood, isolated PBMCs, or DNA extracted from either of those sample types. TCRbeta CDR3 regions were amplified from genomic DNA by means of the immunoSEQ Assay, a bias-controlled multiplex PCR. In the original analysis: Within the assay, amplification of reference gene primers was used to estimate how many nucleated cells each sample contained. To quantify the absolute abundance of each unique TCRbeta CDR3 rearrangement, sequence reads were collapsed and filtered. For each sample, productive Simpson clonality was calculated by taking the square root of Simpson's diversity index across productive rearrangements. TCRdb took this table from immuneACCESS and kept in-frame rearrangements with V and J called. Such tables lack part of the clones; where checked against another copy, unresolved V genes explain under half of the gap, and the rest is unexplained. V and J calls and clone size are given by that table; D and trimming were obtained from the DNA. The sample table holds 100,000 or so clones, of which roughly 87% were seen once. Approximately 5.6% of the sample is in the top ten clones.

This TCR derives from a woman aged 50 to 65 with COVID-19, enrolled during active disease. Sequences were obtained from peripheral blood. The receptor chain draws on TRBV4-2 and TRBJ1-1; TRBD1 matches 7 bases in the middle. The DNA sequence is as follows: TGTGCCAGCAGCCGAACCGGGACAGAGAACACTGAAGCTTTCTTT. Its translation reads: CASSRTGTENTEAFF.